A single T cell receptor beta chain is shown here with its context. The germline V gene encodes CDR1 SGHTS and CDR2 YDEGEE. V gave up 5 bases and J gave up 0 bases, with 9 bases separating them. The CDR3 runs to 14 residues. The repertoire was sequenced with immunoSEQ multiplex PCR; TCRdb's copy has only in-frame clones and lacks some. The table records around 95,000 clones, roughly 89% of them present only once. This entry belongs to a study of T cell responses to AZD1222 COVID-19 vaccine. The sample consisted of peripheral blood, taken on day 0 of AZD1222 vaccination. This TCR came from an adult in good health. The rearrangement links TRBV5-8 to TRBJ1-5, with D uncertain. CDR3 DNA sequence: TGTGCCAGCAGTGAGATTAATAGCAATCAGCCCCAGCATTTT. Encoded protein: CASSEINSNQPQHF.